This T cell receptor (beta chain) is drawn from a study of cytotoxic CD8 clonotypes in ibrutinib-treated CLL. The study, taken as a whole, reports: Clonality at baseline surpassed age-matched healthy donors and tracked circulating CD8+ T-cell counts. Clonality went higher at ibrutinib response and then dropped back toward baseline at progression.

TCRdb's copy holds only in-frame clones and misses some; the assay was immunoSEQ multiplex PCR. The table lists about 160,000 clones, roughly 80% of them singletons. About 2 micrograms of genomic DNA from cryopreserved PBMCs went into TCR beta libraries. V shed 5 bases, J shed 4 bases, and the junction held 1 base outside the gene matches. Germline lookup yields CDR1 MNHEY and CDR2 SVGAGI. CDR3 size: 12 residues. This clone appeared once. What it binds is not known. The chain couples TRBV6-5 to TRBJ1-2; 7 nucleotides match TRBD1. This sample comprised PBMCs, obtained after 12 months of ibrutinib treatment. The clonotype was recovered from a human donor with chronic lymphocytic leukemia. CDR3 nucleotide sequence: TGTGCCAGCAGTGGACAGGCCTATGGCTACACCTTC. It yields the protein CASSGQAYGYTF.